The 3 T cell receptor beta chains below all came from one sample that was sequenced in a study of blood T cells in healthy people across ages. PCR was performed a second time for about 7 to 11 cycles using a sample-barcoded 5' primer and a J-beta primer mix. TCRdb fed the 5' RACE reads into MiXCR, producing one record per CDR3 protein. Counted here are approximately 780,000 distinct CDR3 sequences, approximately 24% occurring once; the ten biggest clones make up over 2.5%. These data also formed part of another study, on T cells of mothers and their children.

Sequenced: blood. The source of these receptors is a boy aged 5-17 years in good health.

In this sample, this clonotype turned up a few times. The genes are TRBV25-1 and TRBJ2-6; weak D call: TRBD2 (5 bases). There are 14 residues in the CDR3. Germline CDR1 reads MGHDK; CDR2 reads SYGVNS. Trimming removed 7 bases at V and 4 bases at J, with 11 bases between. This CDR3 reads CASTRAEGANVLTF. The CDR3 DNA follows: TGTGCCAGCACGCGGGCGGAGGGGGCCAACGTCCTGACTTTC.

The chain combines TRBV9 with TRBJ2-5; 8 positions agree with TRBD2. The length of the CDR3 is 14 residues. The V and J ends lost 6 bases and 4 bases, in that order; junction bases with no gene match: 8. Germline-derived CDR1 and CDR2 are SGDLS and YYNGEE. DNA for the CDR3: TGTGCCAGCACCGGGAGGACTAGCTCAGAGACCCAGTACTTC. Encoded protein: CASTGRTSSETQYF.

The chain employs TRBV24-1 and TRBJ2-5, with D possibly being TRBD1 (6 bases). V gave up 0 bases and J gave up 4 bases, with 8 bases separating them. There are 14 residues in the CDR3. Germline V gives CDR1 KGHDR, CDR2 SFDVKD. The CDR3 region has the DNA TGTGCCACCAGTGATTTGCAGACAGGAGAGACCCAGTACTTC. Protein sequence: CATSDLQTGETQYF.